A single sample is the source of the 32 T cell receptor beta chains below, sequenced in a study of technical replicates of blood from several donors. Assay used: immunoSEQ multiplex PCR; TCRdb lists only in-frame clones, some missing. In the table there are roughly 70,000 clones, roughly nine tenths of which are singletons. Source material: PBMCs. The origin of the receptors is a human donor in good health. Some clones in this sample may be carry-over from other donors' samples.

The chain combines TRBV5-1 with TRBJ1-6; TRBD1 aligns across 8 bases. The CDR3 extends over 16 amino acids. With 7 bases clipped from V and 2 bases from J, the junction kept 8 bases outside the gene matches. The V gene's germline CDR1 is SGHRS and CDR2 YFSETQ. The CDR3: CASRQGRYPYNSPLHF. CDR3 in DNA: TGCGCCAGCCGACAGGGGAGGTATCCCTATAATTCACCCCTCCACTTT.

J is TRBJ2-3 and V is TRBV7-9; 9 positions match TRBD2. The CDR3 runs 17 residues. Trimming at V came to 2 bases and at J to 1 base, leaving 7 bases not matched to a gene. Germline V gene sequence: CDR1 SEHNR, CDR2 FQNEAQ (reference sequence). The CDR3 coding sequence is TGTGCCAGCAGCTTACGGGCGGGAGGGCTGGGCACAGATACGCAGTATTTT. Translating gives CASSLRAGGLGTDTQYF.

The chain uses TRBV9 and TRBJ1-1; possible D gene TRBD1, 6 bases. Germline V gives CDR1 SGDLS, CDR2 YYNGEE. The ends were cut back, 3 bases at V and 5 bases at J, with 23 bases in the middle. The CDR3 consists of 17 residues. The CDR3 loop reads CASSGATARGASTEAFF. In nucleotides, the CDR3 is TGTGCCAGCAGCGGGGCAACAGCACGGGGGGCGTCTACTGAAGCTTTCTTT.

This rearrangement joins TRBV18 to TRBJ1-5, with 8 bases aligning to TRBD1. The V segment lost 6 bases and the J segment 2 bases; nucleotides outside the gene matches: 3. The germline CDR1 and CDR2 sequences are KGHSH and LQKENI. The CDR3 extends over 14 amino acids. CDR3 region: CASSGQGRNQPQHF. As DNA, the CDR3 is TGTGCCAGCTCCGGACAGGGTCGCAATCAGCCCCAGCATTTT.

J is TRBJ1-2 and V is TRBV5-4, with TRBD1 as a possible D gene (5 bases). Per the germline V gene, CDR1 is SGHNT and CDR2 is YYREEE (reference sequence). Trimming removed 0 bases from V and 4 bases from J, with 13 bases in between. CDR3 length equals 15 residues. As DNA, the CDR3 is TGTGCCAGCAGCTTGGGGGGCAGGGAGGCCTATGGCTACACCTTC. Protein sequence: CASSLGGREAYGYTF.

This sequence joins TRBV29-1 and TRBJ2-2, with 12 positions matching TRBD1. With 4 bases clipped from V and 4 bases from J, the junction kept 1 base outside the gene matches. The CDR3 is 14 residues long. Germline CDR1 is SQVTM and CDR2 is ANQGSEA. CDR3 DNA: TGCAGCGTTGGGGACAGGGGGCCCACCGGGGAGCTGTTTTTT. Translation gives CSVGDRGPTGELFF.

The chain recombines TRBV29-1 with TRBJ2-7; tentative D call: TRBD2 (6 bases). The V end lost 6 bases, the J end lost 2 bases, and 14 bases lay between the germline ends. Germline values: CDR1 SQVTM, CDR2 ANQGSEA. The CDR3 is made up of 13 amino acids. The CDR3 sequence is CSVTGGATYEQYF. In DNA form, the CDR3 reads TGCAGCGTGACTGGCGGGGCTACCTACGAGCAGTACTTC.

The chain uses TRBV4-1 and TRBJ2-1; 8 bases align to TRBD2. Trimming cost V 1 base and J 2 bases; bases outside gene matches: 4. The CDR3 totals 16 residues. Germline CDR1 and CDR2: MGHRA and YSYEKL. The CDR3 loop is CASSQASGSPYNEQFF. CDR3 bases: TGCGCCAGCAGCCAAGCCAGCGGGAGTCCCTACAATGAGCAGTTCTTC.

This clone was observed a single time. This CDR3 reads CSVWKGVAYEQYF. The CDR3 DNA sequence: TGCAGCGTCTGGAAGGGGGTAGCCTACGAGCAGTACTTC. This chain joins TRBV29-1 and TRBJ2-7; TRBD1 is a possible D gene (6 bases). V was trimmed by 6 bases and J by 2 bases, leaving 14 bases between them. The CDR3 spans 13 residues. Germline values: CDR1 SQVTM, CDR2 ANQGSEA.

The chain uses TRBV7-2 and TRBJ1-6, with 10 bases that match TRBD1. Germline V gives CDR1 SGHTA, CDR2 FQGNSA. The CDR3 loop spans 15 amino acids. The ends lost 6 bases at V and 8 bases at J; junction bases unmatched: 7. The CDR3 reads CASRGRTGGHSPLHF. The CDR3 bases are TGTGCCAGCAGGGGGAGGACAGGGGGGCATTCACCCCTCCACTTT.

This rearrangement joins TRBV6-6 to TRBJ2-7; D possibly corresponds to TRBD1 (6 bases). Looked up from germline, CDR1 is MNHNY and CDR2 is SVGAGI (reference sequence). The CDR3 consists of 14 residues. Trimming removed 2 bases from V and 6 bases from J, with 14 bases in between. CDR3 DNA: TGTGCCAGCAGTTACCCCGGGGACACCCCCGAGCAGTACTTC. Its protein is CASSYPGDTPEQYF.

The CDR3 nucleotides read TGTGCCAGCAGCTCCACCGGGACTAGCGGTTCCAATGAGCAGTTCTTC. This sequence encodes CASSSTGTSGSNEQFF. This chain uses TRBV11-3 with TRBJ2-1; 11 bases are shared with TRBD2. Looked up from germline, CDR1 is SGHNT and CDR2 is YENEEA. With 4 bases clipped from V and 6 bases from J, the junction kept 8 bases outside the gene matches. The CDR3 spans 16 residues.

By sample share, this clone is large. The J gene is TRBJ2-1, the V gene TRBV6-5; TRBD2 matches 9 bases. There are 14 residues in the CDR3. Per the germline V gene, CDR1 is MNHEY and CDR2 is SVGAGI. Trimming took 6 bases from V and 4 from J; bases not matched to a gene: 4. The CDR3 protein is CASSRTSDYNEQFF. In nucleotides, the CDR3 is TGTGCCAGCAGCCGGACTAGCGATTACAATGAGCAGTTCTTC.

J is TRBJ2-3 and V is TRBV11-2; 7 nucleotides align to TRBD2. The CDR3 sequence is 15 residues long. The ends lost 1 base at V and 3 bases at J; junction bases unmatched: 4. Germline CDR1 SGHAT, CDR2 FQNNGV. CDR3 DNA: TGTGCCAGCAGCTTAGGCGGGAGCTTAACAGATACGCAGTATTTT. This sequence encodes CASSLGGSLTDTQYF.

The chain carries TRBV7-9 and TRBJ2-3, with D possibly TRBD1 on 6 matching bases. V was clipped by 4 bases and J by 3 bases, with 17 bases between them. The CDR3 has 16 residues. Germline CDR1 is SEHNR and CDR2 is FQNEAQ (reference sequence). This CDR3 is CASSSRQDGRTDTQYF. The CDR3 DNA follows: TGTGCCAGCAGCTCAAGACAGGATGGTCGGACAGATACGCAGTATTTT.

The chain joins TRBV14 to TRBJ2-2; no reliable D call. In germline, CDR1 is SGHDN, CDR2 FVKESK. V lost 0 bases and J 4 bases, leaving 6 bases between the germline ends. The CDR3 spans 14 residues. The CDR3 is CASSQDWSTGELFF. The CDR3 bases are TGTGCCAGCAGCCAAGATTGGAGCACCGGGGAGCTGTTTTTT. Based on the CDR3 plus reference TRBV14 and TRBJ2-2, the full variable domain is EAGVTQFPSHSVIEKGQTVTLRCDPISGHDNLYWYRRVMGKEIKFLLHFVKESKQDESGMPNNRFLAERTGGTYSTLKVQPAELEDSGVYFCASSQDWSTGELFFGEGSRLTVL.

This clone was recorded only once. V is TRBV11-2 and J is TRBJ2-1; 8 bases line up with TRBD2. The CDR3 totals 18 residues. The V and J ends lost 2 bases and 6 bases, in that order; junction bases with no gene match: 15. Germline CDR1 reads SGHAT; CDR2 reads FQNNGV. The CDR3 loop reads CASSLWPPSGSKANEQFF. The DNA of the CDR3 is TGTGCCAGCAGCTTATGGCCCCCGAGCGGGAGCAAAGCCAATGAGCAGTTCTTC.

J is TRBJ1-1 and V is TRBV2; D is perhaps TRBD1 (6 bases). Trimming removed 5 bases at V and 4 bases at J, with 14 bases between. CDR1 and CDR2 (germline): SNHLY, FYNNEI. The CDR3 is made up of 14 amino acids. Here the CDR3 DNA reads TGTGCCAGCAGTCAGAACAGGGTTCTCACTGAAGCTTTCTTT. As protein: CASSQNRVLTEAFF.

The CDR3 DNA reads as TGCGCCAGCAGCCCATCGGAGTTTAACTATGGCTACACCTTC. Protein: CASSPSEFNYGYTF. The rearrangement links TRBV4-1 to TRBJ1-2, with D hard to call. Germline CDR1 and CDR2: MGHRA and YSYEKL. The CDR3 has 14 residues. V was cut by 4 bases and J by 1 base, with 10 bases left in between.

The CDR3 DNA reads TGTGCCAGCAGGGACAGCTCCTATAATTCACCCCTCCACTTT. It translates to CASRDSSYNSPLHF. The V call is TRBV7-9, the J call TRBJ1-6; possibly TRBD1 for D (6 bases). There are 14 residues in the CDR3. Trimming stripped 6 bases from V and 0 bases from J, with 6 bases between. Germline CDR1 and CDR2: SEHNR and FQNEAQ (reference sequence).

The chain has TRBV4-2 and TRBJ2-3; 7 bases agree with TRBD1. The CDR3 sequence is 16 residues long. Germline values: CDR1 LGHNA, CDR2 YNFKEQ. Trimming removed 1 base from V and 4 bases from J; junction bases left unmatched: 8. The CDR3 here is CASSQVTGAGADTQYF. CDR3 in DNA: TGTGCCAGCAGCCAAGTAACAGGGGCGGGTGCAGATACGCAGTATTTT.

The table lists this clone with a count of one. As DNA, the CDR3 is TGTGCCAGCAGCGATAAAACCGGGAATACTATCTACGAGCAGTACTTC. Protein: CASSDKTGNTIYEQYF. The rearrangement links TRBV7-8 to TRBJ2-7; possibly TRBD2 for D (5 bases). CDR1 SGHVS and CDR2 FQNEAQ come from the germline V gene. This CDR3 region has 16 residues. V was trimmed by 5 bases and J by 3 bases, leaving 20 bases between them.

The J gene is TRBJ1-5, the V gene TRBV27; D perhaps matches TRBD1 (6 bases). Trimming cost V 6 bases and J 3 bases, with 15 bases left between them. This CDR3 is built from 15 residues. Germline-derived CDR1 and CDR2 are MNHEY and SMNVEV (reference sequence). The CDR3 spells CASRTGTTPNQPQHF. CDR3 DNA sequence: TGTGCCAGCAGGACCGGGACAACCCCCAATCAGCCCCAGCATTTT.

The rearrangement joins TRBV14 to TRBJ1-1; no reliable D call. Trimming took off 2 bases at V and 0 bases at J, with 4 bases between the two ends. Germline CDR1 is SGHDN and CDR2 is FVKESK. The CDR3 covers 13 residues. The chain's CDR3 is CASSQLLNTEAFF. CDR3 sequence (DNA): TGTGCCAGCAGCCAATTATTGAACACTGAAGCTTTCTTT.

The V call is TRBV19, the J call TRBJ2-1; 9 bases are shared with TRBD2. The CDR3 runs to 17 residues. The junction had 9 bases not matched to a gene; V was cut back by 4 bases and J by 2 bases. Germline CDR1 is LNHDA and CDR2 is SQIVND (reference sequence). The CDR3 spells CASSRGGRLAAYNEQFF. CDR3 nucleotide sequence: TGTGCCAGTAGTAGGGGGGGGAGACTAGCGGCCTACAATGAGCAGTTCTTC.

This clone showed up just once. The chain carries TRBV7-9 and TRBJ2-3, with 12 bases that match TRBD2. The junction had 9 bases not matched to a gene; V was cut back by 1 base and J by 1 base. The CDR3 runs 19 residues. Germline loops: CDR1 SEHNR, CDR2 FQNEAQ (reference sequence). The CDR3, as DNA: TGTGCCAGCAGCTTAGGAAGACTAGCGGGGGCACGGGGCACAGATACGCAGTATTTT. This encodes CASSLGRLAGARGTDTQYF.

V and J are TRBV2 and TRBJ2-4; 7 nucleotides agree with TRBD1. Trimming took 6 bases from V and 5 from J; bases not matched to a gene: 13. Looked up from germline, CDR1 is SNHLY and CDR2 is FYNNEI. The CDR3 contains 16 residues. The CDR3: CASSGAGGQLQNIQYF. The CDR3 DNA follows: TGTGCCAGCAGCGGCGCAGGGGGACAGCTCCAAAACATTCAGTACTTC. The full variable domain, with the rest looked up from reference TRBV2 and TRBJ2-4, is EPEVTQTPSHQVTQMGQEVILRCVPISNHLYFYWYRQILGQKVEFLVSFYNNEISEKSEIFDDQFSVERPDGSNFTLKIRSTKLEDSAMYFCASSGAGGQLQNIQYFGAGTRLSVL.

V and J are TRBV7-3 and TRBJ1-6; D gene uncertain. Trimming took 5 bases from V and 6 from J, leaving 8 bases between them. Germline CDR1 is SGHTA and CDR2 is FQGTGA. This CDR3 is 13 amino acids long. Here the CDR3 reads CASSRRSNSPLHF. CDR3 bases: TGTGCCAGCAGCCGCCGGAGTAATTCACCCCTCCACTTT.

This clone turned up a few times. V is TRBV5-6 and J is TRBJ1-2, with D unresolved. The length of the CDR3 is 14 residues. V gave up 2 bases and J gave up 6 bases, with 14 bases separating them. Germline V lookup: CDR1 SGHDT, CDR2 YYEEEE. The CDR3 DNA is TGTGCCAGCAGCTTACCGGGAGGGATAGATGGCTACACCTTC. Its translation: CASSLPGGIDGYTF.

This chain links TRBV30 with TRBJ1-1; 7 positions match TRBD1. The V and J ends lost 5 bases and 5 bases, in that order; junction bases with no gene match: 14. Germline V lookup: CDR1 GTSNPN, CDR2 SVGIG (reference sequence). The CDR3 sequence is 15 residues long. The CDR3 sequence is CAWATEGARRTEAFF. The CDR3 DNA reads TGTGCCTGGGCTACTGAGGGGGCGCGGAGGACTGAAGCTTTCTTT.

The V and J genes are TRBV21-1 and TRBJ2-1; TRBD1, the D gene given by the table, was not confirmed from the DNA. TRBV21-1 is listed as a pseudogene. CDR3 length: 17 residues. CDR3 sequence reads: CASLDQPRTGEVDEQFF. The CDR3 nucleotides read TGTGCCAGCCTAGACCAACCCCGGACAGGGGAGGTCGATGAGCAGTTCTTC.

V gene TRBV2 combines with J gene TRBJ2-7; D may be TRBD2 (5 bases). V was shortened by 1 base and J by 5 bases, with 15 bases between the two germline ends. This CDR3 has 15 amino acids. Germline V lookup: CDR1 SNHLY, CDR2 FYNNEI. The DNA for the CDR3 is TGTGCCAGCAGTGAAGGGGTGAGGGTAGGCGACGAGCAGTACTTC. It is translated as CASSEGVRVGDEQYF.